The present entry profiles one TCR beta chain with its context. Its specificity is not known. MiXCR was run by TCRdb on the RACE reads, yielding one entry per CDR3 protein. The sample consists of more than 95,000 distinct CDR3 sequences, 34% of them appearing once. Time point: patch test 3, about 24 weeks after DPC sensitization. Treatment denoted: therapeutic diphenylcyclopropenone sensitization with weekly scalp DPC. The data were obtained in a study of human T cells and chemical hapten exposure. The wider study: During the roughly 24-week study period, patients had diphenylcyclopropenone applied to the scalp every week. Chiefly women, the patients showed alopecia areata, totalis or universalis.

Study-level findings and limits: The number of TCRs over 1 in 1000 frequency stayed unchanged after DPC. PT1 expanded TCR counts correlated positively with patch test score.

CDR1 and CDR2 (germline): MNHEY, SMNVEV (reference sequence). V lost 7 bases to trimming and J lost 4 bases, with 14 bases between them. The CDR3 is 15 amino acids. The chain has TRBV27 and TRBJ2-6, with no clear D. The sequence derives from a man in his forties with alopecia areata. Some clones in this sample may be carry-over from other donors' samples. The sample in question was whole blood, obtained in connection with sensitization to the hapten diphenylcyclopropenone (DPC). As DNA, the CDR3 is TGTGCCAGCAAACCCTCAGGAGCCGGGGCCAACGTCCTGACTTTC. Translation gives CASKPSGAGANVLTF.